The 3 T cell receptor beta chains given below trace back to one sample, sequenced in a study of blood T cells in healthy people across ages. Together with a sample-barcoded 5' primer, a J-beta primer mix was included in a second PCR lasting about 7 to 12 cycles. TCRdb independently ran MiXCR on the 5' RACE reads; one entry per CDR3 protein. The sample holds almost 1 million distinct CDR3 sequences; around 54% are singletons and the top ten take about a fifth. The sample was blood. The source is a woman in her sixties in good health.

This clonotype occurred a few times. V usage is TRBV11-2 and J usage is TRBJ2-7; D remains unclear. The ends were cut back, 1 base at V and 7 bases at J, with 11 bases in the middle. This CDR3 comprises 13 residues. Germline V gene lookup returns CDR1 SGHAT and CDR2 FQNNGV. CDR3 amino acids: CASSLGPGWEQYF. The CDR3 DNA follows: TGTGCCAGCAGCTTAGGGCCCGGTTGGGAGCAGTACTTC.

Here the CDR3 DNA reads TGTGCCAGCACCCTTGTCTACGAGCAGTACTTC. It is translated as CASTLVYEQYF. The gene calls are TRBV2 and TRBJ2-7; D call uncertain. The CDR3 is 11 residues long. Trimming cost V 7 bases and J 3 bases, with 7 bases left between them. The V gene's germline CDR1 is SNHLY and CDR2 FYNNEI.

V is TRBV6-5 and J is TRBJ2-7; tentatively, D is TRBD2 (5 bases). CDR3 length: 15 amino acids. The germline V gene encodes CDR1 MNHEY and CDR2 SVGAGI. V lost 7 bases, J lost 2 bases, and 18 bases lay in between. In DNA, the CDR3 is TGTGCCAGCACCGACGGGGTAGCCGGACCCTACGAGCAGTACTTC. Protein product: CASTDGVAGPYEQYF.